This TCR beta chain stems from a study of shared clonotypes between healthy human individuals. The repertoire was sequenced with immunoSEQ multiplex PCR; TCRdb's copy has only in-frame clones and lacks some. The repertoire holds 400,000 to 500,000 clones, with around 80% as singletons. The V end was cut by 4 bases, the J end by 6 bases, with 11 bases between. Germline V gene lookup returns CDR1 SGDLS and CDR2 YYNGEE. This CDR3 is 14 amino acids long. The sequenced material came from PBMCs. This sequence originates from a woman between 35 and 50 years old in good health. Some clones in this sample may be carry-over from other donors' samples. V usage is TRBV9 and J usage is TRBJ1-6; D not resolved. CDR3 amino acids: CASSLAGSNSPLHF. CDR3 bases: TGTGCCAGCAGCCTAGCGGGTTCTAATTCACCCCTCCACTTT.